The 19 T cell receptor beta chains listed next were all sequenced from one sample in a study of early T cells in non-severe SARS-CoV-2 infection. Using its own MiXCR run on the 5' RACE reads, TCRdb lists one record per CDR3 protein. Of around 60,000 distinct CDR3 sequences listed, approximately 12% are singletons. The sequenced sample was whole blood. The receptors come from an adult who was a healthcare worker with PCR-confirmed SARS-CoV-2 infection or an uninfected control (not recorded which).

This clonotype was seen a handful of times. This chain joins TRBV12-3 or TRBV12-4 and TRBJ1-2, with unresolved D. The CDR3 length is 10 residues. V dropped 8 bases and J dropped 8 bases, with 9 bases sitting between them. The CDR3 nucleotides read TGTGCCAGCGGAGGCTGGGGCTACACCTTC. Translating gives CASGGWGYTF.

This clonotype was seen ten or more times. This chain connects TRBV3-1 to TRBJ2-6, with 8 bases aligning to TRBD2. Per germline, CDR1 LGHDT and CDR2 YNNKEL (reference sequence). This CDR3 region has 18 residues. V was clipped by 4 bases and J by 1 base; unmatched bases: 9. CDR3 nucleotides: TGTGCCAGCAGCCCCCGTTTAGCGGGACCGTCTGGGGCCAACGTCCTGACTTTC. Protein: CASSPRLAGPSGANVLTF.

The table lists this clonotype with a few counts. One end of the junction is discordant with germline, which a read error may explain. This CDR3 is CASSSPRDNGVYVQYF. The CDR3 DNA follows: TGTGCCAGCAGTTCCCCGCGGGACAATGGTGTGTACGTGCAGTACTTC. The genes are TRBV12-3 or TRBV12-4 and TRBJ2-7; perhaps D is TRBD1 or TRBD2 (6 bases each). The CDR3 contains 16 residues.

This clonotype has only a few counts. One end of the junction does not line up with germline, which may come from a read error. The genes are TRBV29-1 and TRBJ2-6; D not certain. CDR3 length: 12 residues. Germline V gives CDR1 SQVTM, CDR2 ANQGSEA. For the CDR3, the DNA is TGCAGCGCTAAGTCTGCGGCCAACGTCCTGACTTTC. This gives the protein CSAKSAANVLTF.

This clonotype came up a few times. The chain recombines TRBV29-1 with TRBJ2-3; 8 bases match TRBD2. Looked up from germline, CDR1 is SQVTM and CDR2 is ANQGSEA. This CDR3 is built from 14 residues. Unmatched junction bases numbered 8, after V lost 3 bases and J lost 6 bases. This CDR3 reads CSVDFERGWDTQYF. The CDR3 coding sequence is TGCAGCGTTGATTTCGAGCGGGGGTGGGATACGCAGTATTTT.

The rearrangement links TRBV25-1 to TRBJ2-3; no clear D gene. The ends were cut back, 4 bases at V and 2 bases at J, with 10 bases in the middle. This CDR3 has 14 amino acids. Germline-derived CDR1 and CDR2 are MGHDK and SYGVNS. This CDR3 is CASSVQAFTDTQYF. The CDR3 DNA reads as TGTGCCAGCAGTGTTCAGGCCTTCACAGATACGCAGTATTTT.

This clonotype has at least ten counts. The V gene is TRBV10-3, the J gene TRBJ2-7; D gene ambiguous. V lost 6 bases and J 0 bases, leaving 9 bases between the germline ends. Per the germline V gene, CDR1 is ENHRY and CDR2 is SYGVKD. The CDR3 runs 13 residues. The CDR3 DNA is TGTGCCATCAGGGACGCCAACTCCTACGAGCAGTACTTC. Its translation is CAIRDANSYEQYF.

In its sample, this clonotype was seen many times. This chain links TRBV29-1 with TRBJ1-2; D not certain. V lost 5 bases and J 2 bases, leaving 6 bases between the germline ends. Germline V gives CDR1 SQVTM, CDR2 ANQGSEA. CDR3 size: 11 residues. CDR3 sequence: CSVHGNYGYTF. CDR3 bases: TGCAGCGTTCACGGGAACTATGGCTACACCTTC.

Ten or more counts support this clonotype. The chain has TRBV5-1 and TRBJ1-2, with TRBD1 identical over 7 bases. Germline V gene sequence: CDR1 SGHRS, CDR2 YFSETQ. The CDR3 spans 14 residues. The V segment lost 4 bases and the J segment 4 bases; nucleotides outside the gene matches: 7. CDR3 in DNA: TGCGCCAGCAGCCCCCAAAACAGGGGCTATGGCTACACCTTC. Amino acid sequence: CASSPQNRGYGYTF.

This clonotype was recorded at least ten times. The chain uses TRBV24-1 and TRBJ2-7; 10 nucleotides match TRBD1. Per germline, CDR1 KGHDR and CDR2 SFDVKD. CDR3 length: 15 amino acids. The V and J ends lost 4 bases and 5 bases, in that order; junction bases with no gene match: 7. This chain's CDR3 is CATSDLGTGDHEQYF. In DNA form, the CDR3 reads TGTGCCACCAGTGACCTCGGGACAGGGGACCACGAGCAGTACTTC.

Only a few counts were recorded for this clonotype. No conserved phenylalanine or tryptophan is present at the end of the CDR3, so a read error is the likely explanation. J is TRBJ1-1 and V is TRBV27; D perhaps matches TRBD1 (6 bases). This CDR3 has 13 amino acids. V shed 6 bases and J shed 6 bases, with 14 bases lying between them. The germline V gene encodes CDR1 MNHEY and CDR2 SMNVEV (reference sequence). The CDR3 region is CASRSGVYPEAFS. The CDR3 bases are TGTGCCAGCAGGTCAGGGGTGTACCCTGAAGCTTTCTCT.

Many counts were recorded for this clonotype. The V gene is TRBV7-2, the J gene TRBJ1-4, with no clear D. V gave up 1 base and J gave up 3 bases, with 9 bases separating them. Germline values: CDR1 SGHTA, CDR2 FQGNSA. This CDR3 region has 15 residues. The CDR3 loop reads CASSLVGSANEKLFF. CDR3 nucleotides: TGTGCCAGCAGCTTAGTAGGTTCCGCTAATGAAAAACTGTTTTTT.

This clonotype has at least ten counts. The rearrangement links TRBV4-1 to TRBJ2-2; the match to TRBD2 covers 11 bases. The CDR3 runs to 17 residues. Per germline, CDR1 MGHRA and CDR2 YSYEKL. V was clipped by 3 bases and J by 9 bases; unmatched bases: 12. CDR3 bases: TGCGCCAGCAGCCACGCCCTAGCGGGGGGCCTGAATCGGGAGCTGTTTTTT. Amino acids: CASSHALAGGLNRELFF.

This clonotype was observed a handful of times. The chain couples TRBV11-2 to TRBJ2-5; 11 bases are a match to TRBD2. Germline V gene data show CDR1 as SGHAT and CDR2 as FQNNGV. The CDR3 is 13 residues long. Losses at the gene ends were 5 bases for V and 7 bases for J; bases not matched to a gene: 3. The CDR3 DNA sequence: TGTGCCAGCAGCGAAGGACTAGCGGGGACCCAGTACTTC. Translating it yields CASSEGLAGTQYF.

The sample holds many counts of this clonotype. The rearrangement uses TRBV18 and TRBJ2-2; no definite D call. CDR1 is KGHSH, CDR2 LQKENI, per germline. Trimming took off 2 bases at V and 6 bases at J, with 7 bases between the two ends. The CDR3 sequence is 13 residues long. CDR3 in amino acids: CASSPMAPGELFF. Here the CDR3 DNA reads TGTGCCAGCTCACCAATGGCCCCCGGGGAGCTGTTTTTT.

The rearrangement uses TRBV7-3 and TRBJ1-6; D may be TRBD1 (6 bases). The CDR3 sequence is 15 residues long. V was pared by 5 bases and J by 9 bases, with 17 bases between. CDR1 SGHTA and CDR2 FQGTGA come from the germline V gene. CDR3 coding DNA: TGTGCCAGCAGCCTCCGACAGGCGGCCCTTTCACCCCTCCACTTT. Protein: CASSLRQAALSPLHF.

This clonotype was detected many times. This chain connects TRBV9 to TRBJ2-3; TRBD1 agrees at 9 bases. With V trimmed by 4 bases and J by 0 bases, 3 bases remained unmatched. Germline V lookup: CDR1 SGDLS, CDR2 YYNGEE. The CDR3 covers 15 residues. The CDR3 DNA sequence: TGTGCCAGCAGCACGGGACAGGGAAGCACAGATACGCAGTATTTT. Translation: CASSTGQGSTDTQYF.

The chain is built from TRBV19 and TRBJ1-5; D is possibly TRBD1 (5 bases). Germline CDR1 reads LNHDA; CDR2 reads SQIVND (reference sequence). V was cut by 3 bases and J by 2 bases, with 20 bases left in between. This CDR3 has 18 residues. For the CDR3, the DNA is TGTGCCAGTAGTATTAAGGACCCCGGAGGGGCTGGCAATCAGCCCCAGCATTTT. Protein sequence: CASSIKDPGGAGNQPQHF.

Many counts were recorded for this clonotype. This chain uses TRBV7-8 with TRBJ2-1; D uncertain. The CDR3 sequence is 18 residues long. Germline lookup yields CDR1 SGHVS and CDR2 FQNEAQ. The ends were cut back, 5 bases at V and 0 bases at J, with 20 bases in the middle. CDR3 sequence: CASSPPKLGRFSYNEQFF. CDR3 DNA: TGTGCCAGCAGCCCCCCCAAATTGGGTCGGTTCTCCTACAATGAGCAGTTCTTC.